This T cell receptor beta chain was sequenced in a study of a mutant IDH1 vaccine in newly diagnosed glioma. Only in-frame clones appear in the TCRdb table, and some are missing; sequencing was by immunoSEQ multiplex PCR. The sample shows about 42,000 clones, 70% to 90% of them seen only once. Concerning this clone itself: Antigen unknown.

General observations from the study: Pseudoprogression showed no apparent link to changes in top peripheral T cell clonotypes. Evidence of vaccine-induced immune responses was documented in about 93% of patients.

Trimming removed 2 bases from V and 8 bases from J, with 9 bases in between. The CDR3 is made up of 13 amino acids. CDR1 is MNHEY, CDR2 SVGAGI, per germline. As to time point: week 5, during vaccination. Topical imiquimod was applied with each vaccine dose, which held 300 ug of mutant IDH1 20-mer peptide. Sample: PBMCs, taken from a glioma patient whose treatment included an IDH1 peptide vaccine. The chain couples TRBV6-5 to TRBJ1-4; no reliable D call. The sequence came from a man aged 35-49 years with glioma. The CDR3 nucleotides are TGTGCCAGCAGTTACACGACCCGGGAAAAACTGTTTTTT. Translation gives CASSYTTREKLFF.